Shown below are 28 T cell receptor beta chains from a single sample sequenced in a study of blood T cell repertoires in COVID-19. The data were produced by immunoSEQ multiplex PCR, yet TCRdb's version contains in-frame clones alone and is incomplete. The repertoire includes approximately 160,000 clones, approximately 82% of them detected once, and 7.2% sits in the top ten. Sample: peripheral blood. All receptors derive from a woman aged 45 to 65 in a cohort sampled during active or convalescent COVID-19.

The V and J genes are TRBV5-1 and TRBJ2-4; TRBD2 matches at 8 bases. The CDR3 runs to 16 residues. V gave up 4 bases and J gave up 7 bases; unmatched junction bases: 13. Germline V gene lookup returns CDR1 SGHRS and CDR2 YFSETQ. CDR3 sequence (DNA): TGCGCCAGCAGCCCCATAGCCCGGGGGGGCCAGAACATTCAGTACTTC. Translation gives CASSPIARGGQNIQYF.

V and J are TRBV7-7 and TRBJ2-1; D might be TRBD1 (5 bases). The V end was cut by 5 bases, the J end by 4 bases, with 9 bases between. The CDR3 totals 13 residues. Looked up from germline, CDR1 is SSHAT and CDR2 is FNYEAQ (reference sequence). The CDR3 reads CASSRDSYNEQFF. The CDR3 DNA reads TGTGCCAGCAGCCGTGACAGTTACAATGAGCAGTTCTTC. The full variable domain, rest sourced from reference TRBV7-7 and TRBJ2-1, is GAGVSQSPRYKVTKRGQDVTLRCDPISSHATLYWYQQALGQGPEFLTYFNYEAQPDKSGLPSDRFSAERPEGSISTLTIQRTEQRDSAMYRCASSRDSYNEQFFGPGTRLTVL.

This clone was recorded only once. The chain uses TRBV6-5 and TRBJ2-7; possibly TRBD1 for D (5 bases). Germline CDR1 MNHEY, CDR2 SVGAGI. Trimming removed 8 bases from V and 3 bases from J, with 14 bases in between. This CDR3 is built from 13 residues. The CDR3 bases are TGTGCCAGCCAGACAGAGATGAGCTACGAGCAGTACTTC. The encoded protein is CASQTEMSYEQYF.

CDR3 residues: CATSDGSNTEAFF. CDR3 sequence (DNA): TGTGCCACCAGTGACGGTTCGAATACTGAAGCTTTCTTT. J is TRBJ1-1 and V is TRBV24-1; D is undetermined. Germline CDR1 reads KGHDR; CDR2 reads SFDVKD. V was cut by 4 bases and J by 5 bases, with 10 bases left in between. The CDR3 is made up of 13 amino acids.

V is TRBV7-3 and J is TRBJ1-1, with a possible D match to TRBD1 (6 bases). Germline-derived CDR1 and CDR2 are SGHTA and FQGTGA. Trimming removed 4 bases from V and 4 bases from J, with 10 bases in between. This CDR3 has 13 amino acids. In nucleotides, the CDR3 is TGTGCCAGCAGCTCAGGGGATGGCACTGAAGCTTTCTTT. It is translated as CASSSGDGTEAFF.

The rearrangement joins TRBV6-2 or TRBV6-3 to TRBJ1-5; TRBD1 matches at 7 bases. Germline values: CDR1 MNHEY, CDR2 SVGEGT. V shed 0 bases and J 3 bases; nucleotides not matched to a gene: 2. The CDR3 sequence is 15 residues long. CDR3 nucleotides: TGTGCCAGCAGTTACTCGAGGGGGCTCAATCAGCCCCAGCATTTT. It yields the protein CASSYSRGLNQPQHF.

V gene TRBV5-1 combines with J gene TRBJ2-7, with 8 positions matching TRBD1. V was clipped by 0 bases and J by 4 bases; unmatched bases: 3. CDR1 is SGHRS, CDR2 YFSETQ, per germline. The CDR3 has 14 amino acids. CDR3 sequence (DNA): TGCGCCAGCAGCTTGGGACAGGGGATGTACGAGCAGTACTTC. As protein: CASSLGQGMYEQYF.

This sequence joins TRBV7-2 and TRBJ1-4; 7 bases match TRBD1. The V gene end was trimmed by 3 bases and the J gene end by 10 bases; junction bases not matched to a gene: 5. Germline CDR1 and CDR2: SGHTA and FQGNSA. The CDR3 has 13 amino acids. The CDR3 sequence is CASSFSHRGKLFF. CDR3 DNA sequence: TGTGCCAGCAGCTTCTCCCACAGGGGAAAACTGTTTTTT.

The V gene is TRBV20-1, the J gene TRBJ1-2; maybe TRBD1 (6 bases). V lost 3 bases to trimming and J lost 3 bases, with 8 bases between them. Germline CDR1 DFQATT, CDR2 SNEGSKA (reference sequence). This CDR3 comprises 12 residues. CDR3 loop: CSASRQDYGYTF. The CDR3 DNA reads as TGCAGTGCTAGTCGACAGGACTATGGCTACACCTTC.

This clone was seen only once. The rearrangement joins TRBV5-1 to TRBJ1-1; no definite D call. CDR1 is SGHRS, CDR2 YFSETQ, per germline. Trimming cost V 6 bases and J 5 bases, with 8 bases left between them. This CDR3 spans 11 amino acids. This CDR3 is CASTPGTEAFF. As DNA, the CDR3 is TGCGCCAGCACCCCGGGGACTGAAGCTTTCTTT.

The chain joins TRBV5-1 to TRBJ1-1; D unresolved. CDR1 is SGHRS and CDR2 is YFSETQ in the germline V gene. Trimming removed 0 bases at V and 1 base at J, with 13 bases between. The CDR3 is 16 amino acids. CDR3 protein: CASSLEAARRNTEAFF. CDR3 coding DNA: TGCGCCAGCAGCTTGGAGGCGGCTAGAAGGAACACTGAAGCTTTCTTT.

V is TRBV12-5 and J is TRBJ2-5, with a possible D match to TRBD2 (5 bases). Germline loops: CDR1 LGHNT, CDR2 FRNRAP. Deletions cut 6 bases from V and 4 bases from J, with 24 bases between. The CDR3 loop spans 17 amino acids. CDR3 amino acids: CASGGKTGIISRETQYF. The CDR3 bases are TGTGCTAGTGGGGGGAAGACCGGGATCATTTCCCGAGAGACCCAGTACTTC. Complete variable domain (other parts from reference TRBV12-5 and TRBJ2-5): DARVTQTPRHKVTEMGQEVTMRCQPILGHNTVFWYRQTMMQGLELLAYFRNRAPLDDSGMPKDRFSAEMPDATLATLKIQPSEPRDSAVYFCASGGKTGIISRETQYFGPGTRLLVL.

The chain is built from TRBV7-9 and TRBJ1-4; D is unresolved. Germline-derived CDR1 and CDR2 are SEHNR and FQNEAQ (reference sequence). The CDR3 contains 14 residues. V was trimmed by 2 bases and J by 7 bases, leaving 11 bases between them. The CDR3 DNA is TGTGCCAGCAGCTTAATCCCTAACCGTGAAAAACTGTTTTTT. Translation gives CASSLIPNREKLFF.

The genes are TRBV5-3 and TRBJ2-2; 11 bases fit TRBD2. TRBV5-3 is an ORF, with its function uncertain. With 5 bases clipped from V and 2 bases from J, the junction kept 8 bases outside the gene matches. This CDR3 has 17 residues. CDR3 loop: CARSRGTSGGNTGELFF. The CDR3 DNA is TGTGCCAGAAGTAGGGGTACTAGCGGGGGAAACACCGGGGAGCTGTTTTTT.

The chain couples TRBV6-1 to TRBJ2-6; TRBD2 is a possible D gene (5 bases). Between the trimmed V and J ends, which lost 0 bases and 0 bases, there was a span of 18 bases. Germline V lookup: CDR1 MNHNS, CDR2 SASEGT. This CDR3 spans 20 amino acids. The CDR3, as DNA: TGTGCCAGCAGTGAAGCGCTACCGGCTAGCAGCTACTCTGGGGCCAACGTCCTGACTTTC. This translates into CASSEALPASSYSGANVLTF.

The J gene is TRBJ1-5, the V gene TRBV2, with D perhaps TRBD1 (5 bases). Trimming left V 2 bases short and J 6 bases short, with 17 bases between. Germline CDR1 and CDR2: SNHLY and FYNNEI. This CDR3 comprises 16 residues. CDR3 sequence reads: CASSERRGPGRQPQHF. In DNA form, the CDR3 reads TGTGCCAGCAGTGAACGGCGGGGCCCGGGGCGTCAGCCCCAGCATTTT. The full variable domain, completed using reference TRBV2 and TRBJ1-5, is EPEVTQTPSHQVTQMGQEVILRCVPISNHLYFYWYRQILGQKVEFLVSFYNNEISEKSEIFDDQFSVERPDGSNFTLKIRSTKLEDSAMYFCASSERRGPGRQPQHFGDGTRLSIL.

The chain combines TRBV5-1 with TRBJ2-3, with D tentatively TRBD2 (6 bases). V lost 2 bases to trimming and J lost 4 bases, with 8 bases between them. CDR3 size: 13 residues. Germline V gives CDR1 SGHRS, CDR2 YFSETQ. The CDR3 sequence: CASSFGGADTQYF. The CDR3, as DNA: TGCGCCAGCAGCTTCGGAGGGGCAGATACGCAGTATTTT. Complete variable domain (other parts from reference TRBV5-1 and TRBJ2-3): KAGVTQTPRYLIKTRGQQVTLSCSPISGHRSVSWYQQTPGQGLQFLFEYFSETQRNKGNFPGRFSGRQFSNSRSEMNVSTLELGDSALYLCASSFGGADTQYFGPGTRLTVL.

The chain carries TRBV5-1 and TRBJ1-1; no firm D call. Germline loops: CDR1 SGHRS, CDR2 YFSETQ. The CDR3 consists of 13 residues. V gave up 6 bases and J gave up 0 bases, with 9 bases separating them. The CDR3 is CASTEVVNTEAFF. The CDR3 nucleotides are TGCGCCAGCACCGAGGTCGTGAACACTGAAGCTTTCTTT.

The rearrangement links TRBV5-1 to TRBJ1-1; 7 nucleotides agree with TRBD1. V lost 0 bases, J lost 1 base, and 6 bases stayed unmatched. Germline V gene lookup returns CDR1 SGHRS and CDR2 YFSETQ. CDR3 length: 16 amino acids. The CDR3 region is CASSLARDSKNTEAFF. CDR3 DNA sequence: TGCGCCAGCAGCTTGGCCAGGGACAGCAAGAACACTGAAGCTTTCTTT.

CDR3 sequence reads: CASSQGTAISYNEQFF. CDR3 nucleotides: TGTGCCAGCAGCCAAGGGACAGCGATCTCCTACAATGAGCAGTTCTTC. This chain uses TRBV4-2 with TRBJ2-1; D perhaps matches TRBD1 (6 bases). The CDR3 covers 16 residues. The V end lost 1 base, the J end lost 0 bases, and 10 bases lay between the germline ends. Germline assignment: CDR1 LGHNA and CDR2 YNFKEQ.

J is TRBJ2-7 and V is TRBV9; 11 bases map to TRBD2. Trimming took 0 bases from V and 5 from J; bases not matched to a gene: 7. CDR1 and CDR2 (germline): SGDLS, YYNGEE. The length of the CDR3 is 16 residues. The CDR3 spells CASSVATGTSGDEQYF. CDR3 in DNA: TGTGCCAGCAGCGTAGCAACCGGGACTAGCGGCGACGAGCAGTACTTC.

This chain connects TRBV30 to TRBJ2-2; TRBD2 matches 7 bases. V trimming: 2 bases; J trimming: 0 bases; junction bases outside the gene matches: 3. Germline CDR1 and CDR2: GTSNPN and SVGIG (reference sequence). There are 15 residues in the CDR3. CDR3 DNA: TGTGCCTGGAGTAGCGGGGAGGCGAACACCGGGGAGCTGTTTTTT. It is translated as CAWSSGEANTGELFF.

Notes on this clone: One end of the junction does not line up with germline, which may come from a read error. DNA of the CDR3: TGTGCCAGCAGCTTACTGAGCACTCAGCCCCAGCATTTT. This codes for CASSLLSTQPQHF. The J gene is TRBJ1-5, the V gene TRBV7-2, with no clear D. This CDR3 comprises 13 residues. Germline CDR1 and CDR2: SGHTA and FQGNSA. Complete variable domain (other parts from reference TRBV7-2 and TRBJ1-5): GAGVSQSPSNKVTEKGKDVELRCDPISGHTALYWYRQSLGQGLEFLIYFQGNSAPDKSGLPSDRFSAERTGGSVSTLTIQRTQQEDSAVYLCASSLLSTQPQHFGDGTRLSIL.

The V and J genes are TRBV6-1 and TRBJ2-1; 7 nucleotides match TRBD1. CDR1 is MNHNS and CDR2 is SASEGT in the germline V gene. Trimming took 2 bases from V and 4 from J; bases not matched to a gene: 5. This CDR3 contains 15 residues. CDR3 nucleotide sequence: TGTGCCAGCAGTGAAAGGGGGCGCCGGTACAATGAGCAGTTCTTC. Residues: CASSERGRRYNEQFF.

V is TRBV5-1 and J is TRBJ2-7; weak D call: TRBD1 (6 bases). V lost 2 bases and J lost 2, with 11 bases in between. Germline CDR1 and CDR2: SGHRS and YFSETQ. The CDR3 loop spans 14 amino acids. CDR3 in amino acids: CASSLGQSPYEQYF. CDR3 sequence (DNA): TGCGCCAGCAGCTTAGGACAGAGTCCCTACGAGCAGTACTTC.

The chain employs TRBV3-1 (or the pseudogene TRBV3-2) and TRBJ2-4, with 10 positions matching TRBD1. V was clipped by 4 bases and J by 4 bases; unmatched bases: 7. There are 16 residues in the CDR3. Germline V gives CDR1 LGHDT, CDR2 YNNKEL (reference sequence). The CDR3 DNA sequence: TGTGCCAGCAGCCCCCGGGACAGGGGAAGAAAAAACATTCAGTACTTC. Amino acid sequence: CASSPRDRGRKNIQYF.

This clone was counted a few times. The CDR3 is CASSVGQRPHHGELFF. Written as DNA, the CDR3 is TGTGCCAGCAGCGTAGGCCAGCGGCCCCATCACGGGGAGCTGTTTTTT. J is TRBJ2-2 and V is TRBV9; a possible D gene is TRBD2 (5 bases). V was clipped by 0 bases and J by 7 bases, with 16 bases between them. Germline loops: CDR1 SGDLS, CDR2 YYNGEE. The CDR3 is 16 amino acids.

This chain links TRBV30 with TRBJ2-2; 7 bases match TRBD1. Germline lookup yields CDR1 GTSNPN and CDR2 SVGIG (reference sequence). V lost 4 bases to trimming and J lost 1 base; unmatched junction nucleotides: 3. The length of the CDR3 is 14 residues. The CDR3 nucleotides read TGTGCCTGGACCGGGACAGAGAACACCGGGGAGCTGTTTTTT. Protein sequence: CAWTGTENTGELFF. The entire variable domain, with the rest obtained from reference TRBV30 and TRBJ2-2, is as follows: SQTIHQWPATLVQPVGSPLSLECTVEGTSNPNLYWYRQAAGRGLQLLFYSVGIGQISSEVPQNLSASRPQDRQFILSSKKLLLSDSGFYLCAWTGTENTGELFFGEGSRLTVL.